Listed below are T cell receptor beta chains from one sample, sequenced in a study of T cell responses to AZD1222 COVID-19 vaccine. Using immunoSEQ multiplex PCR, the repertoire was profiled, and TCRdb retains in-frame clones only, with some absent. The sample consists of about 120,000 clones, roughly 88% of them appearing once. Sequencing used peripheral blood, obtained 28 days after the second AZD1222 dose. The receptors stem from an adult who received the AZD1222 COVID-19 vaccine. CDR3s leave out the opening cysteine and the closing phenylalanine or tryptophan. The order of the fields is V gene, CDR3 protein.

TRBV7-2 | ASSFLQGSYGYT
TRBV30 | AWSARQGAGYT
TRBV2 | ASSDRDSGFLNYGYT
TRBV12-3/TRBV12-4 | ASRGRQTGYT
TRBV7-2 | ASTPWAGNEKLF
TRBV29-1 | SVEEGPVTGQRRDGYT
TRBV6-6 | ASSYLGTDNEKLF
TRBV2 | ASTAGAGTEAF
TRBV9 | ASSEAFGSNQPQH
TRBV5-4 | ASSSELANTGELF
TRBV29-1 | SVEDPRAPREQF
TRBV6-1 | ASSEGDHGNTIY
TRBV4-3 | ASSQSLVGSYGDGYT
TRBV28 | ASSSTVYEQY
TRBV6-5 | ASSPTGVTEAF
TRBV2 | ASSDEGGVGTEAF
TRBV7-2 | ASSPGWGRGQPQH
TRBV19 | ASSRGGTGEDYGYT
TRBV5-6 | ASSPRSVRNPPLH
TRBV10-3 | AISGGTGGSPLH
TRBV27 | ASSPWTGANYGYT
TRBV10-3 | AISEGQANGYT
TRBV5-4 | ASSPTLVPTDTQY
TRBV5-1 | ASSVQGANNEKLF
TRBV7-2 | ASSLGLAGGEH
TRBV5-4 | ASSYRDSPYEQY
TRBV20-1 | SAIIVGEQF
TRBV15 | ATSREYPWDQPQH
TRBV28 | AGTSGGAGEQF
TRBV2 | ASSPTFSDQPQH
TRBV28 | ASSPRGNTIY
TRBV11-2 | ASRPRGGGLAGELF